This T cell receptor beta chain comes out of a study of cytomegalovirus exposure and HLA in healthy donors. General study results and limits: Most TCRs appeared rarely, but some public TCRs recurred in many donors.

Germline lookup yields CDR1 MNHEY and CDR2 SMNVEV (reference sequence). This CDR3 contains 15 residues. The ends were cut back, 0 bases at V and 8 bases at J, with 13 bases in the middle. Vbeta (60) and Jbeta (13) primers were used in the PCR. In the original processing: Among the unique TCR beta chains that a later analysis counted, about 81 million in all, roughly 9.9 million were shared. TCRdb keeps only in-frame clones here, not all; method: immunoSEQ multiplex PCR. The V and J calls and clone size were taken over from that table, and D and trimming were inferred from the DNA. This table has about 98,000 clones, under 80% appearing once. A remark on this clone: Its specificity is not known.

The TCR was taken from a male donor in good health and CMV-seronegative. Material: PBMCs. V and J are TRBV27 and TRBJ1-4; tentative D call: TRBD1 (5 bases). Here the CDR3 DNA reads TGTGCCAGCAGTTTATCGTGGACAAGAACGGAAAAACTGTTTTTT. Amino acid sequence: CASSLSWTRTEKLFF. The full variable domain, with the rest looked up from reference TRBV27 and TRBJ1-4, is EAQVTQNPRYLITVTGKKLTVTCSQNMNHEYMSWYRQDPGLGLRQIYYSMNVEVTDKGDVPEGYKVSRKEKRNFPLILESPSPNQTSLYFCASSLSWTRTEKLFFGSGTQLSVL.